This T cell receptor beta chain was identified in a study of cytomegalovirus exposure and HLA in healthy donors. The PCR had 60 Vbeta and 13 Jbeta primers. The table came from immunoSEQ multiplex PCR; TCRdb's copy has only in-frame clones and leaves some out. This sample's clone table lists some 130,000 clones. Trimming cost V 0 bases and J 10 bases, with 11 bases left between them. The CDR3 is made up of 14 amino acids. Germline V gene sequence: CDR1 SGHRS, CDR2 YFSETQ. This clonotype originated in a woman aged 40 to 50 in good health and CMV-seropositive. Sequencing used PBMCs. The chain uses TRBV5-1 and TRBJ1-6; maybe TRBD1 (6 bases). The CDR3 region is CASSLGQEVSPLHF. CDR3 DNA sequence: TGCGCCAGCAGCTTGGGACAGGAGGTCTCACCCCTCCACTTT.